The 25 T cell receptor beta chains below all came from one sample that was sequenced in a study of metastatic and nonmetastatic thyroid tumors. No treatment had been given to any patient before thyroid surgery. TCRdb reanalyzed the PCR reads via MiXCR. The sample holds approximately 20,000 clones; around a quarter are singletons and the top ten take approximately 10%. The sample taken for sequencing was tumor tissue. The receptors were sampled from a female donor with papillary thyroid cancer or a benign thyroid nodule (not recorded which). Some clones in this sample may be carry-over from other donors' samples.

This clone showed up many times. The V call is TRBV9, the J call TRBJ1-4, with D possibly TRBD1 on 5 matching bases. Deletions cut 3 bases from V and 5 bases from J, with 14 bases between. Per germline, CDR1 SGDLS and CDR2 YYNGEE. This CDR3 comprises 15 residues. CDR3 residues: CASSAAGTANEKLFF. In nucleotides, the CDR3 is TGTGCCAGCAGCGCCGCCGGGACGGCGAATGAAAAACTGTTTTTT.

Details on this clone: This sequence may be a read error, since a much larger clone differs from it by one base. The CDR3 DNA reads TGCAGTGCTGAAGCCAGTCCTATAGACTGTGAGCAGTTCTTC. It is translated as CSAEASPIDCEQFF. The J gene is TRBJ2-1, the V gene TRBV20-1; D unclear. The CDR3 contains 14 residues. V lost 5 bases to trimming and J lost 9 bases, with 20 bases between them. Per germline, CDR1 DFQATT and CDR2 SNEGSKA (reference sequence).

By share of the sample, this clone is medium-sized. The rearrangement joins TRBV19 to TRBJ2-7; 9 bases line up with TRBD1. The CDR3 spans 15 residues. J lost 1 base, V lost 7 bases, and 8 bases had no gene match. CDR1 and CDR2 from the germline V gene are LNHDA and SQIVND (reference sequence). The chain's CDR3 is CASTTGTGNSYEQYF. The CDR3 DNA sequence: TGTGCCAGTACGACTGGGACAGGGAATTCCTACGAGCAGTACTTC.

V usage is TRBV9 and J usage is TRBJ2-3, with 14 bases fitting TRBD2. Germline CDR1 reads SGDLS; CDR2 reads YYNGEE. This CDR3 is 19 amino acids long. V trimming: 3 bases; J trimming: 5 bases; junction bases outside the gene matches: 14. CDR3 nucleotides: TGTGCCAGCAGCGGACATCCCGGGACTAGCGGGAGTAACGGAGATACGCAGTATTTT. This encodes CASSGHPGTSGSNGDTQYF.

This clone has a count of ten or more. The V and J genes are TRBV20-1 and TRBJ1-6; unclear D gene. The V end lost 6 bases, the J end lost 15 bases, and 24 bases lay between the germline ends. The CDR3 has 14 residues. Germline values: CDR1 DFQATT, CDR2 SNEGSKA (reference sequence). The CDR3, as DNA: TGCAGTGCCCTTCTTATTAATGATTATTCATACCTCCACTTT. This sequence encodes CSALLINDYSYLHF.

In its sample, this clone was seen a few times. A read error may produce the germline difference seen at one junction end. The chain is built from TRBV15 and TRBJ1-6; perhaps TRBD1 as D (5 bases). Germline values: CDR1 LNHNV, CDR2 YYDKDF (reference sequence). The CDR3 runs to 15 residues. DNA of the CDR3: TGTTCCACCAGCAGGGCTGCATGGGGGGATTCACCCCTCCACTTT. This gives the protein CSTSRAAWGDSPLHF.

CDR3 in DNA: TGTGCCAGCACTCCAGGGGCGGCCTACGAGCAGTACTTC. Protein sequence: CASTPGAAYEQYF. V usage is TRBV2 and J usage is TRBJ2-7; D may be TRBD1 (6 bases). V was pared by 7 bases and J by 2 bases, with 12 bases between. Germline V gene lookup returns CDR1 SNHLY and CDR2 FYNNEI. The CDR3 covers 13 residues.

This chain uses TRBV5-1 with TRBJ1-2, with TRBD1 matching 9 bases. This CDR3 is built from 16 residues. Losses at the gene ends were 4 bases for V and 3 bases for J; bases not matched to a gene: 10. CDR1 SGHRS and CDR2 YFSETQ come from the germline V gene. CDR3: CASSPRTGEGDYGYTF. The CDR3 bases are TGCGCCAGCAGCCCCCGGACAGGGGAAGGGGACTATGGCTACACCTTC.

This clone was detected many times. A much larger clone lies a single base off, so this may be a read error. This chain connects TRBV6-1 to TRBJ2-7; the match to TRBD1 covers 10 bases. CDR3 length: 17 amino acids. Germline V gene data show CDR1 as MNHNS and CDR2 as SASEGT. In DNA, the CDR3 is TGTGCCAGCAGGGATGGCACCGGGACAGGGGCGTTAGGCGAGCAGCACTTC. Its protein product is CASRDGTGTGALGEQHF.

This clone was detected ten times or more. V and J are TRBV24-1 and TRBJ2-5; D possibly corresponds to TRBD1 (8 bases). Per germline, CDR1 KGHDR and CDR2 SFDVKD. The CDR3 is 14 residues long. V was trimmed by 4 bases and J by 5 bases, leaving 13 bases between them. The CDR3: CATSDTGGGETQYF. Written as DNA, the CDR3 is TGTGCCACCAGTGACACAGGGGGAGGGGAGACCCAGTACTTC.

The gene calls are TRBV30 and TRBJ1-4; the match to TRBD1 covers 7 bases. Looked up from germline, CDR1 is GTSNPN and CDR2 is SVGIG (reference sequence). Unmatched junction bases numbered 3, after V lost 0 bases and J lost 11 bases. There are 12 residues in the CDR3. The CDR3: CAWSVQGGKLFF. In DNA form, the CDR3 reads TGTGCCTGGAGTGTACAAGGGGGCAAACTGTTTTTT.

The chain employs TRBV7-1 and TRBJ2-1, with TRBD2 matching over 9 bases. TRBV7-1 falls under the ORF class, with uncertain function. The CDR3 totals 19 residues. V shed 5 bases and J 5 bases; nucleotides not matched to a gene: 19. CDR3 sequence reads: CASSAGRRAGGFPHNEQFF. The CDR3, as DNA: TGTGCCAGCAGCGCCGGCAGAAGAGCGGGAGGATTTCCCCACAATGAGCAGTTCTTC.

The CDR3 DNA reads as TGTGCCTGGAGTTTAGGGGGGCGGGAGGCTTTCTTT. It yields the protein CAWSLGGREAFF. The chain uses TRBV30 and TRBJ1-1; maybe TRBD1 (6 bases). The CDR3 runs to 12 residues. The V end was cut by 2 bases, the J end by 11 bases, with 15 bases between. Per the germline V gene, CDR1 is GTSNPN and CDR2 is SVGIG (reference sequence).

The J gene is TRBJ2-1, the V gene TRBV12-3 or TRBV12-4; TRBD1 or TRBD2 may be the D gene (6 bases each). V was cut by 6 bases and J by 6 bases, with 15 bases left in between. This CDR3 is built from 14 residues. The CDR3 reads CASRGTGGPNEQFF. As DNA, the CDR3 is TGTGCCAGCAGGGGGACTGGGGGGCCCAATGAGCAGTTCTTC.

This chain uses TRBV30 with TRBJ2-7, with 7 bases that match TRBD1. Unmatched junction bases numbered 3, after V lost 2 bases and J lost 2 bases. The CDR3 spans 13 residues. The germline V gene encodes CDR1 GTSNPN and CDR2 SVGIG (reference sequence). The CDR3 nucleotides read TGTGCCTGGAGTCGACAGGGAACCTACGAGCAGTACTTC. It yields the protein CAWSRQGTYEQYF.

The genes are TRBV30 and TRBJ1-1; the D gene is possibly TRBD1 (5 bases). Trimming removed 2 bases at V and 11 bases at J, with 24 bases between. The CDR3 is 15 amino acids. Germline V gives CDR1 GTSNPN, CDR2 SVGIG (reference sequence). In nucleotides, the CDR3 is TGTGCCTGGAGTTCCTTCAGGGCGGGCAGGCTGAGTGCTTTCTTT. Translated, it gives CAWSSFRAGRLSAFF.

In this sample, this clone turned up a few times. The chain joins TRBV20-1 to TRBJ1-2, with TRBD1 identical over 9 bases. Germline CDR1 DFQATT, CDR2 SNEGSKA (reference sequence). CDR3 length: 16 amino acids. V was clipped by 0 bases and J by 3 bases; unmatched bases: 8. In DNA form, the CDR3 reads TGCAGTGCTAGAGATAGGACAGGGGCTTACGACTATGGCTACACCTTC. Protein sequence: CSARDRTGAYDYGYTF.

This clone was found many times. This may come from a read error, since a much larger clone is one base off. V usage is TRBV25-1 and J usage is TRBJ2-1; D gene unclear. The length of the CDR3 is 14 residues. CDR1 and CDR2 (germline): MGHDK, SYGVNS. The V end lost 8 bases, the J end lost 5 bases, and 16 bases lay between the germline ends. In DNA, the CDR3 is TGTGCCAGCGTCAGCTGGAGAATGGACAATGAGCAGTTCTTC. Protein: CASVSWRMDNEQFF.

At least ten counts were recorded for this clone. The CDR3 spells CASSLDLTSTDTQYF. CDR3 bases: TGCGCCAGCAGCTTGGATCTTACCAGCACAGATACGCAGTATTTT. This chain joins TRBV5-1 and TRBJ2-3; no definite D call. CDR3 size: 15 residues. Trimming stripped 0 bases from V and 0 bases from J, with 8 bases between. Germline CDR1 is SGHRS and CDR2 is YFSETQ. The entire variable domain, with the rest obtained from reference TRBV5-1 and TRBJ2-3, is as follows: KAGVTQTPRYLIKTRGQQVTLSCSPISGHRSVSWYQQTPGQGLQFLFEYFSETQRNKGNFPGRFSGRQFSNSRSEMNVSTLELGDSALYLCASSLDLTSTDTQYFGPGTRLTVL.

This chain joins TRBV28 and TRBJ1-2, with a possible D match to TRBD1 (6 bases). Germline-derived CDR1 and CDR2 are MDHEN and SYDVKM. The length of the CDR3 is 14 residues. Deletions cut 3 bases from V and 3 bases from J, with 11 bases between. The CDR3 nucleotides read TGTGCCAGCAGTTTTCGGGGGCCGGACTATGGCTACACCTTC. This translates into CASSFRGPDYGYTF.

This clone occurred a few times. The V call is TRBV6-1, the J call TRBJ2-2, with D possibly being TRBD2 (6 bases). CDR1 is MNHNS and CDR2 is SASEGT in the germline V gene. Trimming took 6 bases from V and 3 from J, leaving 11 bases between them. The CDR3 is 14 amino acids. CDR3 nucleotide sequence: TGTGCCAGCAGCCAACTAGCAGACACCGGGGAGCTGTTTTTT. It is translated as CASSQLADTGELFF.

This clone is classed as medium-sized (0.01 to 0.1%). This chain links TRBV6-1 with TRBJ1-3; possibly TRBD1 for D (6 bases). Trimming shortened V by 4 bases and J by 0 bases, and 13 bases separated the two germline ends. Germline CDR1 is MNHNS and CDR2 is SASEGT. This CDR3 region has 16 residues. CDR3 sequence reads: CASSAAVRGSGNTIYF. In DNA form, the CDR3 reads TGTGCCAGCAGTGCGGCCGTCAGGGGCTCTGGAAACACCATATATTTT.

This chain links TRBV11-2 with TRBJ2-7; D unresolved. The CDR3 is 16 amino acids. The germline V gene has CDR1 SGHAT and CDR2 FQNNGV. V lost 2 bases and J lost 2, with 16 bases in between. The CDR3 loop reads CASSLNETPQPYEQYF. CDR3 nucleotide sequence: TGTGCCAGCAGCTTAAACGAGACCCCTCAGCCCTACGAGCAGTACTTC.

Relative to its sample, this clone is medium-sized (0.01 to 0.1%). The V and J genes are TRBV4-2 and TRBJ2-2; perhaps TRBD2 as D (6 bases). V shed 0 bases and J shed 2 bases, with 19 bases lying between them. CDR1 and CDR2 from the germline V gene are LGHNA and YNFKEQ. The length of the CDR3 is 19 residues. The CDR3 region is CASSQDLREATINTGELFF. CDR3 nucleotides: TGTGCCAGCAGCCAAGATCTGAGGGAGGCAACCATAAACACCGGGGAGCTGTTTTTT.

CDR3 sequence: CSARGQETQYF. For the CDR3, the DNA is TGCAGTGCTAGGGGGCAGGAGACCCAGTACTTC. The V and J genes are TRBV20-1 and TRBJ2-5; TRBD1 might be the D (5 bases). The CDR3 length is 11 residues. The germline CDR1 and CDR2 sequences are DFQATT and SNEGSKA (reference sequence). V was shortened by 3 bases and J by 5 bases, with 7 bases between the two germline ends.